The T cell receptor beta chain described here comes from a study of cytomegalovirus exposure and HLA in healthy donors. The study, taken as a whole, reports: It was shown in a later analysis that HLA-associated TCR beta chains were more clonally expanded than other, equally common chains.

The germline V gene encodes CDR1 SGHTA and CDR2 FQGNSA. With V trimmed by 2 bases and J by 10 bases, 2 bases remained unmatched. The CDR3 is 12 amino acids. This clone was seen only once. Its cognate antigen is unknown. Both 60 Vbeta primers and 13 Jbeta primers went into the PCR. Sequencing used immunoSEQ multiplex PCR; TCRdb keeps in-frame clones, though not all of them. The sample lists under 150,000 clones, approximately 83% occurring once. Sequences were obtained from PBMCs. This sequence was found in a woman aged 40-49 years in good health and CMV-seronegative. The chain carries TRBV7-2 and TRBJ1-1, with 9 bases matching TRBD1. The CDR3 DNA is TGTGCCAGCAGCTTAATGGACAGGGGAGCTTTCTTT. As protein: CASSLMDRGAFF.